Following are 14 T cell receptor beta chains from one sample sequenced in a study of blood T cell repertoires in COVID-19. TCRdb's table, derived via immunoSEQ multiplex PCR, lists solely in-frame clones and lacks some. The data contain just over 300,000 clones, roughly 90% of them singletons. The specimen sequenced was PBMCs or T cells enriched from blood (not recorded which). The source is a woman between 18 and 29 years old who had recovered from COVID-19.

Only one count was recorded for this clone. The chain is built from TRBV10-3 and TRBJ1-1; 7 nucleotides align to TRBD1. The CDR3 consists of 14 residues. The germline V gene has CDR1 ENHRY and CDR2 SYGVKD. The V gene end was trimmed by 11 bases and the J gene end by 1 base; junction bases not matched to a gene: 10. CDR3 DNA sequence: TGTGCCTCTTCGTATCAGGGGGGGAACACTGAAGCTTTCTTT. This translates into CASSYQGGNTEAFF.

The V call is TRBV12-3 or TRBV12-4, the J call TRBJ1-2; TRBD1 might be the D (5 bases). The CDR3 sequence is 13 residues long. V was shortened by 6 bases and J by 3 bases, with 11 bases between the two germline ends. The CDR3 DNA follows: TGTGCCAGCAGAGTAACAGGAGACTATGGCTACACCTTC. Protein product: CASRVTGDYGYTF.

The V call is TRBV7-3, the J call TRBJ1-4; D perhaps matches TRBD1 (6 bases). CDR1 is SGHTA, CDR2 FQGTGA, per germline. V was pared by 2 bases and J by 7 bases, with 14 bases between. The CDR3 length is 15 residues. The DNA for the CDR3 is TGTGCCAGCAGCTTACGCGCGGGGGCCCGTGAAAAACTGTTTTTT. Its protein product is CASSLRAGAREKLFF.

V usage is TRBV6-5 and J usage is TRBJ1-2, with D maybe TRBD1 (5 bases). V lost 7 bases to trimming and J lost 1 base, with 13 bases between them. Germline V gene lookup returns CDR1 MNHEY and CDR2 SVGAGI. This CDR3 contains 14 residues. The CDR3 nucleotides are TGTGCCAGCACGAGGTCCCAGGGTAACTATGGCTACACCTTC. As protein: CASTRSQGNYGYTF.

V usage is TRBV3-1 (or the pseudogene TRBV3-2) and J usage is TRBJ2-3; 7 nucleotides agree with TRBD2. Trimming cost V 2 bases and J 5 bases; bases outside gene matches: 7. This CDR3 region has 15 residues. Germline CDR1 LGHDT, CDR2 YNNKEL (reference sequence). CDR3 region: CASSQRARGGDTQYF. The CDR3 bases are TGTGCCAGCAGCCAAAGGGCGCGCGGGGGAGATACGCAGTATTTT.

The gene calls are TRBV28 and TRBJ2-3; 12 bases fit TRBD2. The CDR3 covers 16 residues. V was clipped by 3 bases and J by 3 bases; unmatched bases: 4. Germline-derived CDR1 and CDR2 are MDHEN and SYDVKM. CDR3 in DNA: TGTGCCAGCAGTTTTATCCTAGCGGGAGGGACAGATACGCAGTATTTT. Protein product: CASSFILAGGTDTQYF.

The chain is built from TRBV18 and TRBJ1-3, with D possibly matching TRBD1 (5 bases). The CDR3 has 16 amino acids. Germline CDR1 reads KGHSH; CDR2 reads LQKENI. V was trimmed by 8 bases and J by 0 bases, leaving 17 bases between them. DNA for the CDR3: TGTGCCAGCGCATCTGGGGCTCATCGCTCTGGAAACACCATATATTTT. Protein: CASASGAHRSGNTIYF.

This rearrangement joins TRBV2 to TRBJ2-1; D unclear. CDR3 length: 11 amino acids. The germline CDR1 and CDR2 sequences are SNHLY and FYNNEI. V lost 4 bases to trimming and J lost 8 bases, with 6 bases between them. CDR3 sequence: CASSGRHEQFF. The CDR3 coding sequence is TGTGCCAGCAGTGGGCGGCATGAGCAGTTCTTC.

The genes are TRBV28 and TRBJ2-5; D perhaps matches TRBD2 (5 bases). The CDR3 contains 12 residues. Germline values: CDR1 MDHEN, CDR2 SYDVKM. Trimming removed 10 bases from V and 1 base from J, with 10 bases in between. Here the CDR3 DNA reads TGTGCCACACGACGGGGCCAAGAGACCCAGTACTTC. It is translated as CATRRGQETQYF.

The rearrangement links TRBV5-3 to TRBJ1-2, with 7 bases aligning to TRBD1. TRBV5-3 has ORF status, its function being uncertain. CDR3 size: 15 residues. Unmatched junction bases numbered 8, after V lost 2 bases and J lost 4 bases. The CDR3 loop reads CARSFSRQGFYGYTF. The CDR3 nucleotides are TGTGCCAGAAGCTTTTCCAGACAGGGCTTCTATGGCTACACCTTC.

The chain is built from TRBV9 and TRBJ2-1; a possible D gene is TRBD1 (6 bases). The CDR3 is made up of 13 amino acids. Germline CDR1 is SGDLS and CDR2 is YYNGEE. V was clipped by 0 bases and J by 6 bases, with 7 bases between them. The CDR3 sequence is CASSVETGNEQFF. The CDR3 nucleotides are TGTGCCAGCAGCGTAGAGACAGGCAATGAGCAGTTCTTC.

This sequence joins TRBV7-2 and TRBJ2-7; D is possibly TRBD1 (6 bases). With 5 bases removed from V and 4 bases from J, the gap between germline ends came to 15 bases. Per the germline V gene, CDR1 is SGHTA and CDR2 is FQGNSA. The CDR3 length is 14 residues. The CDR3 sequence: CASSLLGGSYEQYF. The CDR3 DNA is TGTGCCAGCAGCCTCCTAGGGGGTAGTTACGAGCAGTACTTC.

This sequence joins TRBV9 and TRBJ1-2, with D unclear. Trimming took off 1 base at V and 8 bases at J, with 12 bases between the two ends. This CDR3 spans 13 amino acids. Germline V gene lookup returns CDR1 SGDLS and CDR2 YYNGEE. CDR3 loop: CASSVREGWGYTF. The CDR3 nucleotides read TGTGCCAGCAGCGTAAGAGAGGGCTGGGGCTACACCTTC.

The chain combines TRBV29-1 with TRBJ1-2; no definite D call. Germline-derived CDR1 and CDR2 are SQVTM and ANQGSEA. With 8 bases removed from V and 2 bases from J, the gap between germline ends came to 12 bases. The CDR3 length is 12 residues. CDR3 loop: CSTIGGNYGYTF. Here the CDR3 DNA reads TGCAGCACGATCGGAGGGAACTATGGCTACACCTTC.